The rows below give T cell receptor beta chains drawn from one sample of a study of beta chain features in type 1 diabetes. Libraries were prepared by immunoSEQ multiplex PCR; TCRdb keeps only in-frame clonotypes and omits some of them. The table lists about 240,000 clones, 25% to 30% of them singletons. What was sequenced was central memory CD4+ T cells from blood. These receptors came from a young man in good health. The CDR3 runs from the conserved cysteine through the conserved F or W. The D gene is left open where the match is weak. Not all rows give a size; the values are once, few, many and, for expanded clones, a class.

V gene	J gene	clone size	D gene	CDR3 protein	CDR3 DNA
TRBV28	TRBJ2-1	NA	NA	CASSSGRNEQFF	TGTGCCAGCAGTTCTGGGCGCAATGAGCAGTTCTTC
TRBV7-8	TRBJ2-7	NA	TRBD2	CASSPYGGEAPDEQYF	TGTGCCAGCAGCCCCTACGGGGGGGAGGCCCCGGACGAGCAGTACTTC
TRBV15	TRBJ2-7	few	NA	CATSAQRETRYEQYF	TGTGCCACCAGCGCCCAGAGGGAGACTCGATACGAGCAGTACTTC
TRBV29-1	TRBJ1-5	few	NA	CSVGTGIRNQPQHF	TGCAGCGTCGGCACAGGGATCCGAAATCAGCCCCAGCATTTT
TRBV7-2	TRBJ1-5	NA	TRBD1	CASSFQTGAEPQHF	TGTGCCAGCAGCTTCCAAACAGGGGCCGAGCCCCAGCATTTT
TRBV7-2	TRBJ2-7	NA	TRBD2	CASSLAPSGGWEQYF	TGTGCCAGCAGCTTGGCACCTAGCGGGGGGTGGGAGCAGTACTTC
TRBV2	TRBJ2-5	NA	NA	CASSEIGLETQYF	TGTGCCAGCAGTGAAATCGGATTAGAGACCCAGTACTTC
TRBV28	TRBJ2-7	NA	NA	CASSFSQGTYEQYF	TGTGCCAGCAGTTTCAGTCAAGGGACCTACGAGCAGTACTTC
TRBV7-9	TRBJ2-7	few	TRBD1	CASSLEAGGLREQYF	TGTGCCAGCAGCTTAGAAGCAGGGGGCTTGCGCGAGCAGTACTTC
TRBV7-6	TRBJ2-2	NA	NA	CASSSGAGSGIGELFF	TGTGCCAGCAGCTCTGGCGCCGGGTCTGGCATCGGGGAGCTGTTTTTT
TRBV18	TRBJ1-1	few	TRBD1	CASSPGRDRVAEAFF	TGTGCCAGCTCACCAGGGCGGGACAGGGTAGCTGAAGCTTTCTTT
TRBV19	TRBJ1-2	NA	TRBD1	CASSIGRGYGYTF	TGTGCCAGTAGTATAGGCAGGGGGTATGGCTACACCTTC
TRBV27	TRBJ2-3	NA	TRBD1	CASSKRTGRDTQYF	TGTGCCAGCAGTAAGAGGACAGGGCGAGATACGCAGTATTTT
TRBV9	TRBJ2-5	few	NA	CASRGTDLETQYF	TGTGCCAGTCGGGGGACAGATCTAGAGACCCAGTACTTC
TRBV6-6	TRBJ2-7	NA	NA	CASQISYEQYF	TGTGCCAGCCAGATTTCCTACGAGCAGTACTTC
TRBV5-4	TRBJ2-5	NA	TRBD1	CASSLAGGKETQYF	TGTGCCAGCAGCTTAGCAGGGGGCAAAGAGACCCAGTACTTC
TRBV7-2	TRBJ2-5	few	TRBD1	CASSHRQGDETQYF	TGTGCCAGCAGCCACAGACAGGGGGACGAGACCCAGTACTTC
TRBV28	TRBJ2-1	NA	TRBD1	CASSTELLGQGRYEQFF	TGTGCCAGCAGTACCGAACTCTTGGGACAGGGAAGGTATGAGCAGTTCTTC
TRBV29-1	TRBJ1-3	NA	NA	CSVYQGSGNTIYF	TGCAGCGTTTACCAAGGCTCTGGAAACACCATATATTTT
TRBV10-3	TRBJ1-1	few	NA	CAISESMLAGVEF	TGTGCCATCAGTGAGTCGATGTTAGCAGGAGTCGAATTT
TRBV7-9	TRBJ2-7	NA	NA	CASSLVGLKIYF	TGTGCCAGCAGCTTAGTAGGGCTAAAAATCTACTTC
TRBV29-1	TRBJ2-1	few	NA	CSVETLVSYNEQFF	TGCAGCGTCGAGACGCTGGTTTCCTACAATGAGCAGTTCTTC
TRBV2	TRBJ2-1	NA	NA	CASSGSGEQFF	TGTGCCAGCAGTGGTAGCGGTGAGCAGTTCTTC
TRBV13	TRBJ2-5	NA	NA	CASSSDIRKTQYF	TGTGCCAGCAGCTCAGACATTAGGAAGACCCAGTACTTC
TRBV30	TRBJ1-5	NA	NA	CAWAGARDQPQHF	TGTGCCTGGGCCGGGGCCCGCGATCAGCCCCAGCATTTT
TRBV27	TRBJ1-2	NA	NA	CASRPQIASVNGYTF	TGTGCCAGCAGGCCCCAGATCGCTAGCGTGAATGGCTACACCTTC
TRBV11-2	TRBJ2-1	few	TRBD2	CASSKHSGRGNEQFF	TGTGCCAGCAGCAAACATAGCGGGAGGGGGAATGAGCAGTTCTTC
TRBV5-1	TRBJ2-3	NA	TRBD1	CASSSNRGPTDTQYF	TGCGCCAGCAGCTCGAACAGGGGGCCCACAGATACGCAGTATTTT
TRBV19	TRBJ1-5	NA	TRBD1	CASSVRFDRESIYSNQPQHF	TGTGCCAGTAGTGTTCGATTCGACAGGGAATCCATCTATAGCAATCAGCCCCAGCATTTT
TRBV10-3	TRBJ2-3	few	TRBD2	CAIRLAGAKTDTQYF	TGTGCCATCCGACTAGCGGGGGCCAAGACAGATACGCAGTATTTT
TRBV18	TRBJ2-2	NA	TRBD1	CASSPETGLFGELFF	TGTGCCAGCTCACCAGAGACAGGGCTATTCGGGGAGCTGTTTTTT
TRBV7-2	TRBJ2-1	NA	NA	CASSFSGTPAGANEQFF	TGTGCCAGCAGCTTCTCCGGGACACCCGCCGGCGCGAATGAGCAGTTCTTC
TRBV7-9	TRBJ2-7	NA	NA	CASSLDGLLGEQYF	TGTGCCAGCAGCTTAGACGGACTCCTGGGAGAGCAGTACTTC
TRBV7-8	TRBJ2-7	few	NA	CASSSWTAEQYF	TGTGCCAGCAGCTCCTGGACAGCCGAGCAGTACTTC
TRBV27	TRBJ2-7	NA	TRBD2	CASSLGLVGGYEQYF	TGTGCCAGCAGTCTCGGACTAGTGGGGGGGTACGAGCAGTACTTC
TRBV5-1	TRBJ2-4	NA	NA	CASSLEGAGNIQYF	TGCGCCAGCAGCTTGGAAGGGGCTGGAAACATTCAGTACTTC
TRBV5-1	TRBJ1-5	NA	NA	CASRVADNQPQHF	TGCGCCAGCAGGGTCGCAGACAATCAGCCCCAGCATTTT
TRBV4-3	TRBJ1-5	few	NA	CASSQSPAYQPQHF	TGCGCCAGCAGCCAAAGCCCGGCGTATCAGCCCCAGCATTTT
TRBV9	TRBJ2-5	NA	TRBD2	CASSVAGGGETQYF	TGTGCCAGCAGCGTAGCGGGAGGGGGTGAGACCCAGTACTTC
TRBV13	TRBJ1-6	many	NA	CASNHGSYNSPLHF	TGTGCCAGCAACCACGGTTCCTATAATTCACCCCTCCACTTT
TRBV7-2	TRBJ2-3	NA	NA	CASSSKGTQYF	TGTGCCAGCAGCTCCAAGGGTACGCAGTATTTT
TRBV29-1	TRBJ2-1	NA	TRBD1	CSVEGDRENEQFF	TGCAGCGTTGAAGGGGACAGGGAAAATGAGCAGTTCTTC
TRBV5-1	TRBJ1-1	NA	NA	CASTQGTNTEAFF	TGCGCCAGCACACAGGGAACGAACACTGAAGCTTTCTTT